A selection of T cell receptor beta chains follows, all from one sample in a study of blood T cell repertoires in COVID-19. Measured with immunoSEQ multiplex PCR; TCRdb has only the in-frame clones, and not every one. The sample records around 620,000 clones, 70% to 90% being singletons. The sequenced material came from peripheral blood. These receptors were obtained from a woman between 18 and 29 years old with acute or convalescent COVID-19. Each CDR3 is given without its conserved first and last residue. Size is omitted from some rows. Given values are once, few, many or a class for expanded clones.

TRBV5-7	TRBJ1-5	.	ASSLRGCDQPQH
TRBV19	TRBJ2-2	.	ASSIRDGGTGELF
TRBV27	TRBJ2-7	.	ASSLYRVGALEQY
TRBV10-3	TRBJ2-5	.	AISESGQGAETQY
TRBV30	TRBJ2-1	.	AWGQGAGIYNEQF
TRBV27	TRBJ1-6	.	ASRTGVRSPLH
TRBV13	TRBJ2-7	.	ASSSGQGTYEQY
TRBV18	TRBJ2-7	few	ASSLRGSHEQY
TRBV5-4	TRBJ1-1	.	ASSSDPHRGAF
TRBV6-5	TRBJ2-1	.	ASSSSGDSYNEQF
TRBV6-2/TRBV6-3	TRBJ1-2	.	ASSRQVTSNYGYT
TRBV4-1	TRBJ1-2	.	ASSQDAPGQGANYGYT
TRBV27	TRBJ2-1	.	ASYSGGAPYNEQF
TRBV25-1	TRBJ1-6	.	ASLGGYNSPLH
TRBV5-1	TRBJ2-5	.	ASSPPGGSGRETQY
TRBV6-1	TRBJ1-2	once	ASSESPGYT
TRBV2	TRBJ1-4	.	ASSQPGQGSEKLF
TRBV7-9	TRBJ1-2	.	ASSLDGQISNYGYT
TRBV19	TRBJ2-2	few	ASSIRNLDNLF
TRBV4-2	TRBJ1-5	.	ASSPRYRGDSNQPQH
TRBV28	TRBJ1-6	once	ASSFRGFSYNSPLH
TRBV12-3/TRBV12-4	TRBJ1-3	.	ASSFGGNTIY
TRBV6-1	TRBJ1-1	.	ASSELPGDWTEAF
TRBV24-1	TRBJ1-1	once	ATSDFSRVGAF
TRBV28	TRBJ1-2	.	ASRPGGTGAIVT
TRBV9	TRBJ2-1	.	ASSATGGYNEQF
TRBV5-1	TRBJ2-3	.	ASSGRGPNTDTQY
TRBV18	TRBJ1-1	.	ASSPPSRGRAEAF
TRBV30	TRBJ1-2	few	ACPKGKYGYT
TRBV19	TRBJ1-1	.	ASSISGVTNTEAF
TRBV4-1	TRBJ1-2	.	ASSQVRDRGKDGYT
TRBV19	TRBJ1-1	.	ASRPWTGLTEAF
TRBV20-1	TRBJ2-1	once	SASSPGQGIPREQF
TRBV5-1	TRBJ2-3	once	ASSSAGDTQY
TRBV6-5	TRBJ1-3	few	ASSPLSGNTIY
TRBV12-3/TRBV12-4	TRBJ2-3	.	ASGRGTDTQY
TRBV4-1	TRBJ2-2	.	ASSPSSGGAQGELF
TRBV9	TRBJ2-3	.	ASSSQDTQY
TRBV28	TRBJ2-2	.	ASSFRASGGARELF
TRBV13	TRBJ1-1	.	ASSPRQQGSTEAF
TRBV19	TRBJ1-1	few	ASSPPLRDTEAF
TRBV5-6	TRBJ1-2	.	ASILNQGYGYT
TRBV6-5	TRBJ1-6	.	ASSYSGDNSPLH
TRBV28	TRBJ1-5	few	ASSPKRSNQPQH
TRBV3-1/TRBV3-2	TRBJ2-7	.	ASSPDPGTFSYEQY
TRBV7-2	TRBJ2-7	.	ASSFDRVTYEQY
TRBV6-4	TRBJ1-2	.	ASSVDRSDYGYT
TRBV28	TRBJ1-1	.	ASSWGVSEAF
TRBV27	TRBJ1-5	.	ASSLTGLNQPQH